These 14 T cell receptor beta chains were all obtained from the same sample, sequenced in a study of metastatic and nonmetastatic thyroid tumors. TCRdb re-clonotyped the PCR reads through MiXCR. The sample records around 28,000 clones, 25% to 35% being singletons. None of the patients had undergone any treatment ahead of thyroid surgery. Material: blood. The receptors were gathered from a female donor with papillary thyroid cancer or a benign thyroid nodule (not recorded which). Some clones in this sample may be carry-over from other donors' samples.

The chain joins TRBV3-1 to TRBJ1-4, with unresolved D. The ends were cut back, 0 bases at V and 4 bases at J, with 9 bases in the middle. Germline V gene data show CDR1 as LGHDT and CDR2 as YNNKEL (reference sequence). The CDR3 is 15 amino acids. The chain's CDR3 is CASSQDGQFNEKLFF. The CDR3 DNA reads TGTGCCAGCAGCCAAGATGGGCAGTTTAATGAAAAACTGTTTTTT.

The chain has TRBV13 and TRBJ2-7; D remains ambiguous. Germline-derived CDR1 and CDR2 are PRHDT and FYEKMQ (reference sequence). The CDR3 is made up of 14 amino acids. The V end lost 7 bases, the J end lost 5 bases, and 18 bases lay between the germline ends. As DNA, the CDR3 is TGTGCCAGCAACTCCCGGGCCTTTCGCCACGAGCAGTACTTC. As protein: CASNSRAFRHEQYF.

V gene TRBV18 combines with J gene TRBJ1-5; weak D call: TRBD1 (6 bases). Trimming took 6 bases from V and 5 from J, leaving 11 bases between them. This CDR3 spans 13 amino acids. Germline values: CDR1 KGHSH, CDR2 LQKENI. The chain's CDR3 is CASSPNRDQPQHF. The CDR3 region has the DNA TGTGCCAGCTCCCCAAACAGGGATCAGCCCCAGCATTTT.

The V and J genes are TRBV20-1 and TRBJ2-3, with 9 bases matching TRBD2. J lost 4 bases, V lost 0 bases, and 8 bases had no gene match. CDR3 size: 16 residues. The germline V gene has CDR1 DFQATT and CDR2 SNEGSKA (reference sequence). The CDR3 DNA sequence: TGCAGTGCTAGAGAAGGTGGCGGGAGGGGGGCAGATACGCAGTATTTT. This translates into CSAREGGGRGADTQYF.

In this sample, this clone turned up a few times. The rearrangement uses TRBV20-1 and TRBJ2-7; 10 positions agree with TRBD1. The germline V gene encodes CDR1 DFQATT and CDR2 SNEGSKA (reference sequence). After removal of 7 bases from V and 7 bases from J, the junction contained 16 bases not matched to a gene. CDR3 length equals 15 residues. This CDR3 reads CSVLPSGTGVGEQYF. In DNA form, the CDR3 reads TGCAGTGTTCTCCCATCCGGGACAGGGGTGGGTGAGCAGTACTTC.

As to this clone: Distinct nucleotide sequences in the sample also encode this CDR3. The V call is TRBV9, the J call TRBJ1-6; D not certain. Germline CDR1 SGDLS, CDR2 YYNGEE. The CDR3 has 12 amino acids. V lost 3 bases, J lost 7 bases, and 5 bases lay in between. The CDR3: CASSGSNSPLHF. The DNA of the CDR3 is TGTGCCAGCAGCGGCAGCAATTCACCCCTCCACTTT.

This rearrangement joins TRBV20-1 to TRBJ2-1; 9 bases fit TRBD2. The CDR3 has 15 amino acids. CDR1 is DFQATT and CDR2 is SNEGSKA in the germline V gene (reference sequence). J lost 3 bases, V lost 0 bases, and 3 bases had no gene match. CDR3 bases: TGCAGTGCTAGAGAAAGCGGGGGGTTCTACAATGAGCAGTTCTTC. This encodes CSARESGGFYNEQFF.

J is TRBJ2-1 and V is TRBV10-3, with TRBD2 matching over 11 bases. The V segment lost 4 bases and the J segment 7 bases; nucleotides outside the gene matches: 12. CDR1 is ENHRY and CDR2 is SYGVKD in the germline V gene. The CDR3 spans 17 residues. CDR3 in amino acids: CAISGTSGSAGRNEQFF. DNA for the CDR3: TGTGCCATCAGTGGGACTAGCGGGTCCGCAGGTCGTAATGAGCAGTTCTTC.

This clone has more than one count but fewer than ten. The genes are TRBV6-1 and TRBJ1-6, with 8 bases that match TRBD1. This CDR3 has 13 amino acids. V shed 4 bases and J 10 bases; nucleotides not matched to a gene: 3. CDR1 is MNHNS and CDR2 is SASEGT in the germline V gene. The CDR3 loop is CASSGTGYSPLHF. The CDR3 DNA follows: TGTGCCAGCAGTGGGACAGGGTACTCACCCCTCCACTTT.

Relative to its sample, this clone is medium-sized. The J gene is TRBJ1-2, the V gene TRBV28; the match to TRBD1 covers 7 bases. V lost 5 bases to trimming and J lost 5 bases; unmatched junction nucleotides: 5. CDR1 is MDHEN, CDR2 SYDVKM, per germline. The CDR3 extends over 13 amino acids. The CDR3 coding sequence is TGTGCCAGCAGTCTCGGGACAGAATATGGCTACACCTTC. Translating it yields CASSLGTEYGYTF.

The chain couples TRBV11-2 to TRBJ1-1; D gene ambiguous. The V gene lost 6 bases and the J gene lost 11 bases, with 16 bases spanning the gap. This CDR3 is 12 amino acids long. The germline gives CDR1 SGHAT, CDR2 FQNNGV. CDR3 residues: CASSFSPSEAFF. In nucleotides, the CDR3 is TGTGCCAGCAGTTTCTCCCCGAGTGAGGCTTTCTTT.

Note on this clone: In this CDR3 the conserved last residue, phenylalanine or tryptophan, is missing, so a read error is likely. It is unclear where the CDR3 begins or ends on the DNA, so no DNA is shown, and the CDR3 is as TCRdb lists it. The chain uses TRBV11-3 and TRBJ1-2; no DNA check was done on the table's D call, TRBD1. The CDR3 region is 13 residues in length, termini included. CDR1 SGHNT and CDR2 YENEEA come from the germline V gene. CDR3 amino acids: CASSLGNGASLHI.

The table lists this clone with a few counts. The chain links TRBV28 to TRBJ2-5; 14 positions match TRBD2. The germline V gene encodes CDR1 MDHEN and CDR2 SYDVKM. V lost 3 bases and J lost 3; bases outside the gene matches: 9. There are 18 residues in the CDR3. The CDR3 reads CASSLISGLAGEKETQYF. The DNA of the CDR3 is TGTGCCAGCAGTTTGATTTCGGGACTAGCGGGGGAGAAAGAGACCCAGTACTTC.

This rearrangement joins TRBV14 to TRBJ2-1; 9 bases agree with TRBD2. J gave up 2 bases and V 7 bases, and 3 bases lay outside the gene matches. This CDR3 has 14 amino acids. Per the germline V gene, CDR1 is SGHDN and CDR2 is FVKESK. The CDR3 sequence: CASTLAGTYNEQFF. CDR3 sequence (DNA): TGTGCCAGCACCCTAGCGGGGACCTACAATGAGCAGTTCTTC. Supplemented by reference TRBV14 and TRBJ2-1, the full variable domain reads EAGVTQFPSHSVIEKGQTVTLRCDPISGHDNLYWYRRVMGKEIKFLLHFVKESKQDESGMPNNRFLAERTGGTYSTLKVQPAELEDSGVYFCASTLAGTYNEQFFGPGTRLTVL.